Following are 3 T cell receptor beta chains from one sample sequenced in a study of blood T cell repertoires in COVID-19. Data came from immunoSEQ multiplex PCR; TCRdb stores just in-frame clones and leaves some out. Here the sample spans approximately 150,000 clones, roughly 80% being singletons. Source material: peripheral blood. All receptors derive from a man aged 50 or older with active or convalescent COVID-19.

The chain uses TRBV27 and TRBJ2-6; 7 bases map to TRBD1. The germline V gene has CDR1 MNHEY and CDR2 SMNVEV (reference sequence). Germline trimming cut 2 bases from V and 1 base from J; bases unmatched to any gene: 14. The CDR3 spans 20 residues. The CDR3 DNA reads TGTGCCAGCAGTTTAAGGCACCCGACAGGGACCTGGTCTGGGGCCAACGTCCTGACTTTC. The encoded protein is CASSLRHPTGTWSGANVLTF.

The chain joins TRBV10-3 to TRBJ2-7; 11 bases map to TRBD2. J was trimmed by 3 bases and V by 6 bases; bases with no gene match: 4. Germline CDR1 is ENHRY and CDR2 is SYGVKD. The CDR3 is made up of 14 amino acids. The CDR3, as DNA: TGTGCCATCAGGGAGGGACTAGCGGACTACGAGCAGTACTTC. Its translation: CAIREGLADYEQYF.

This clone was recorded once. The rearrangement uses TRBV28 and TRBJ2-5, with TRBD1 matching 7 bases. The CDR3 has 14 amino acids. Germline loops: CDR1 MDHEN, CDR2 SYDVKM. Losses at the gene ends were 6 bases for V and 4 bases for J; bases not matched to a gene: 8. For the CDR3, the DNA is TGTGCCAGCAGACAGGGGTGGGAAAGAGAGACCCAGTACTTC. Its translation is CASRQGWERETQYF.